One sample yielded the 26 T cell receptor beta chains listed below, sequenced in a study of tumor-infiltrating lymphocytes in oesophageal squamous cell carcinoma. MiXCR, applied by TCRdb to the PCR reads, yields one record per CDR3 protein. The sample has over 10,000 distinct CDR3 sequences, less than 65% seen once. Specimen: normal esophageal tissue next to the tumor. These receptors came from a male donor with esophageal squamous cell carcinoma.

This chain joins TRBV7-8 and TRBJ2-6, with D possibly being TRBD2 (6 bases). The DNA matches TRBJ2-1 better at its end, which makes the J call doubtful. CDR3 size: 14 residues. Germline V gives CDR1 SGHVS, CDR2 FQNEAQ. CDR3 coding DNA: TGTGCCAGCAGCTTAACGGGAGTATACAATGAGCAGTTCTTC. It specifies CASSLTGVYNEQFF.

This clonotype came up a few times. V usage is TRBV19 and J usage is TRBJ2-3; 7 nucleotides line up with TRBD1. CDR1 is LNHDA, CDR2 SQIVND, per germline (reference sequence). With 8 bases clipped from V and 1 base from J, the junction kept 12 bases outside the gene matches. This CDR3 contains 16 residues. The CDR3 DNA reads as TGTGCCAGTCGCCCGGGACAGAGGGCCGGCACAGATACGCAGTATTTT. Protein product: CASRPGQRAGTDTQYF.

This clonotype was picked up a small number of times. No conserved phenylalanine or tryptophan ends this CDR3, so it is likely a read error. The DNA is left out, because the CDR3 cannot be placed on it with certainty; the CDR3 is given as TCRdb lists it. This CDR3 is CASSFPSREFTMSSSSGQ. This chain joins TRBV7-6 and TRBJ1-1; the D call in the table, TRBD1, was not verified against the DNA. A total of 18 residues make up the CDR3, ends included. Germline values: CDR1 SGHVS, CDR2 FNYEAQ.

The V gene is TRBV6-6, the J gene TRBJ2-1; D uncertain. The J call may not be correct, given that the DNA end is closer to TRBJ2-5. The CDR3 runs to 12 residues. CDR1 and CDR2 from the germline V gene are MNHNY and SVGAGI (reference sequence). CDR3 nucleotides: TGTGCCAGCAGGACGATAGGGGAGACCCAGTACTTC. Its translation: CASRTIGETQYF.

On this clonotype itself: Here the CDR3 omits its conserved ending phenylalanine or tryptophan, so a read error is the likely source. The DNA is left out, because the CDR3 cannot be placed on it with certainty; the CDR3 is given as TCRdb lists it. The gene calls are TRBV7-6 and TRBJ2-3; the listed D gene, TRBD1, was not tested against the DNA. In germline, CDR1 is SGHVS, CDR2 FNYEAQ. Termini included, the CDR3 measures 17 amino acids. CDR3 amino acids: CASSFRRGSQETQYFGP.

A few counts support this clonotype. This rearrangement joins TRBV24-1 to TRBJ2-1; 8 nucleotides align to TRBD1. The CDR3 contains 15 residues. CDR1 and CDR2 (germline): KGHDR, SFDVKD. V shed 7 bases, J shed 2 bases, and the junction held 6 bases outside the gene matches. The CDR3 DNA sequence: TGTGCCACCAGACCCGGGACAGGAGCCTACAATGAGCAGTTCTTC. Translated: CATRPGTGAYNEQFF.

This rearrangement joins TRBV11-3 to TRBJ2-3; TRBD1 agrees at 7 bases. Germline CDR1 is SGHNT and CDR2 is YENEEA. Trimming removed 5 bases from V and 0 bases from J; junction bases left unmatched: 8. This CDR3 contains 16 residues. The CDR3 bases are TGTGCCAGCAGCCCAAGACAGGGTTTGAGCACAGATACGCAGTATTTT. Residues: CASSPRQGLSTDTQYF.

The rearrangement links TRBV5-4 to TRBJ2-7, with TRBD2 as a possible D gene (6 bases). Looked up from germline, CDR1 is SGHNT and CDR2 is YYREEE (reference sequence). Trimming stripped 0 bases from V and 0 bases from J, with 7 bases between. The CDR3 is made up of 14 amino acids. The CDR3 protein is CASSLELASYEQYF. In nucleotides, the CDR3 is TGTGCCAGCAGCTTGGAACTAGCCTCCTACGAGCAGTACTTC.

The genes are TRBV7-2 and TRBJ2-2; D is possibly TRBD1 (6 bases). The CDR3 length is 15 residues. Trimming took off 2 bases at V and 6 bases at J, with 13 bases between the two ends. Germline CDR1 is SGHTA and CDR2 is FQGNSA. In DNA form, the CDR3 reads TGTGCCAGCAGCTTATTACAGGGTAGTTCCGGGGAGCTGTTTTTT. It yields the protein CASSLLQGSSGELFF.

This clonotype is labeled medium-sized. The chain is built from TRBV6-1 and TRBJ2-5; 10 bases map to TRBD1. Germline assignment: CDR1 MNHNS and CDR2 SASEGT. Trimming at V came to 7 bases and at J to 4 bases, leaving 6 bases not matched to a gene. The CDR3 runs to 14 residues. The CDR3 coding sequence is TGTGCCAGCACCGGGACAGGGGTTAGAGAGACCCAGTACTTC. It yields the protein CASTGTGVRETQYF.

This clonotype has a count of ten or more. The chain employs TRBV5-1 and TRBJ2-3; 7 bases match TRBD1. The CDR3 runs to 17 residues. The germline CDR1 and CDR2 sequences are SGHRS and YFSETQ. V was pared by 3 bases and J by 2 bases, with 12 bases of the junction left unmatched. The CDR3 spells CASSSRFGTANTDTQYF. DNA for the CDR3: TGCGCCAGCAGCTCCCGATTTGGGACAGCAAACACAGATACGCAGTATTTT.

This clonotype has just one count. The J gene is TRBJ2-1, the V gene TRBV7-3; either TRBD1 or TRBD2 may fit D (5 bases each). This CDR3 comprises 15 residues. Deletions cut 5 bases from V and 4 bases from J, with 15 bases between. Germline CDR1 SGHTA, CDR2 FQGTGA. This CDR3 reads CASSAPGTGYNEQFF. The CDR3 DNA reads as TGTGCCAGCAGCGCCCCCGGGACGGGATACAATGAGCAGTTCTTC.

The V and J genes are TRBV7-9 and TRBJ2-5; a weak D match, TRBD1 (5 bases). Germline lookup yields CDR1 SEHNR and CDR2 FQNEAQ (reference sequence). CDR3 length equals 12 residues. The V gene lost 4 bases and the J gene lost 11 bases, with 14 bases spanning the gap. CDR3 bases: TGTGCCAGCAGCTACAGGTACAATGAGCAGTACTTC. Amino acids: CASSYRYNEQYF. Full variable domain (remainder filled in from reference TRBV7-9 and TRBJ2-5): DTGVSQNPRHKITKRGQNVTFRCDPISEHNRLYWYRQTLGQGPEFLTYFQNEAQLEKSRLLSDRFSAERPKGSFSTLEIQRTEQGDSAMYLCASSYRYNEQYFGPGTRLLVL.

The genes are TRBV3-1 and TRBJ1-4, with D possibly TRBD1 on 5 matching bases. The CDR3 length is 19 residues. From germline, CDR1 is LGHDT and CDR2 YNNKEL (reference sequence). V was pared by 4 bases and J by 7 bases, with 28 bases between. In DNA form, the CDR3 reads TGTGCCAGCAGCCCCGGGACCGCCTTCCAACTTAGTGTTCGTGAAAAACTGTTTTTT. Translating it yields CASSPGTAFQLSVREKLFF.

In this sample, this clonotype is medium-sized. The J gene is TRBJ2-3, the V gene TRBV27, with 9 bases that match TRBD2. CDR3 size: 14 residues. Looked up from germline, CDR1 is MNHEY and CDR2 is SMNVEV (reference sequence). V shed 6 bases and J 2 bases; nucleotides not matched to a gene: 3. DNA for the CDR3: TGTGCCAGCAGCCCTAGCGGGGCCACAGATACGCAGTATTTT. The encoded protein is CASSPSGATDTQYF.

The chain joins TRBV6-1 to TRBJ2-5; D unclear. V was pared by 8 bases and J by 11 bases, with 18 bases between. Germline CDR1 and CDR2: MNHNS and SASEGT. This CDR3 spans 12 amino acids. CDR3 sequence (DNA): TGTGCCAGCTGCCGCTTTGGGAATGAGCAGTACTTC. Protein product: CASCRFGNEQYF.

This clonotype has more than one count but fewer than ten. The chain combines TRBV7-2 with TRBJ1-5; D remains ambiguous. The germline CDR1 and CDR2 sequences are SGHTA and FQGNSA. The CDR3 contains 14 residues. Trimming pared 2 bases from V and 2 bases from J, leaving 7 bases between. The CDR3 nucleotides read TGTGCCAGCAGCTTATTATCTGGCAATCAGCCCCAGCATTTT. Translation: CASSLLSGNQPQHF.

Here the CDR3 reads CASSLGDTVGYTF. The CDR3 DNA reads as TGTGCCAGCAGTTTAGGGGACACCGTGGGCTACACCTTC. The chain recombines TRBV12-3 or TRBV12-4 with TRBJ1-2; a possible D gene is TRBD1 (6 bases). CDR3 size: 13 residues. The germline V and J ends were trimmed by 1 base and 8 bases, with 11 bases remaining between them.

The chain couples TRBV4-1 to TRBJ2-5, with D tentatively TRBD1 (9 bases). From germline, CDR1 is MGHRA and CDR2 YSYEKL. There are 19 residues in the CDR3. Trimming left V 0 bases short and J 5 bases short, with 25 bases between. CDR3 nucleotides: TGCGCCAGCAGCCAAGAGACAGGGGGGCGTCGGGGGGGCCTTGAGACCCAGTACTTC. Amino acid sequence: CASSQETGGRRGGLETQYF.

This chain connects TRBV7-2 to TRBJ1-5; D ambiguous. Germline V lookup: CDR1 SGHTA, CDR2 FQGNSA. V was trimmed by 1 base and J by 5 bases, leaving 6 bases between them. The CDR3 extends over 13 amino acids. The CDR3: CASSLGGDQPQHF. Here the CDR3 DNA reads TGTGCCAGCAGCTTAGGTGGGGATCAGCCCCAGCATTTT. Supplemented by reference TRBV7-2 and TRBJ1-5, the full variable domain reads GAGVSQSPSNKVTEKGKDVELRCDPISGHTALYWYRQSLGQGLEFLIYFQGNSAPDKSGLPSDRFSAERTGGSVSTLTIQRTQQEDSAVYLCASSLGGDQPQHFGDGTRLSIL.

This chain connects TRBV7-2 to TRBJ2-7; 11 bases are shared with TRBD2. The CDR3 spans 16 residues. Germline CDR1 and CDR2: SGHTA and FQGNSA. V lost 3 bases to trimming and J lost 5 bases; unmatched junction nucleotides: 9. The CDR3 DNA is TGTGCCAGCAGCTTGGGACTAGCGGATCCCCGCCACGAGCAGTACTTC. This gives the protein CASSLGLADPRHEQYF.

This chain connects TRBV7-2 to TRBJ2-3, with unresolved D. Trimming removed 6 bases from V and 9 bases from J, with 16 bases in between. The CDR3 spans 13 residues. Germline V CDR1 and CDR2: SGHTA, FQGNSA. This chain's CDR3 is CASRMSREPTQYF. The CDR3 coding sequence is TGTGCCAGCAGGATGTCCCGTGAGCCAACGCAGTATTTT. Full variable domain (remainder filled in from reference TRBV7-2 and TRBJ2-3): GAGVSQSPSNKVTEKGKDVELRCDPISGHTALYWYRQSLGQGLEFLIYFQGNSAPDKSGLPSDRFSAERTGGSVSTLTIQRTQQEDSAVYLCASRMSREPTQYFGPGTRLTVL.

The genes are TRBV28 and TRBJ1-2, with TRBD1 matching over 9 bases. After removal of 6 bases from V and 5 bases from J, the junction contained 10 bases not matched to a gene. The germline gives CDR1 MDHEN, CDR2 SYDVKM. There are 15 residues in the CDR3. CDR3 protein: CASRGAGTGTYGYTF. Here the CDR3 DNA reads TGTGCCAGCAGGGGAGCCGGGACAGGGACGTATGGCTACACCTTC.

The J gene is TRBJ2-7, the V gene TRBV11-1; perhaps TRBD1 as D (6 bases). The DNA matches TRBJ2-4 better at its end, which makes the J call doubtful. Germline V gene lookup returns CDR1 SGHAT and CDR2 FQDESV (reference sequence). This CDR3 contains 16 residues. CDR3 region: CASSERTDIAKNIQYF. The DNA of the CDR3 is TGTGCCAGCAGCGAACGGACAGACATAGCCAAAAACATTCAGTACTTC.

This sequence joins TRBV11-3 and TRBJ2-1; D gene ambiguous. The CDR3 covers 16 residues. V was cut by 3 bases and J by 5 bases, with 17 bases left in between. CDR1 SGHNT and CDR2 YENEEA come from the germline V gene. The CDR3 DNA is TGTGCCAGCAGCTTGCGCGTCGGGTTACGGCACAATGAGCAGTTCTTC. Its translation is CASSLRVGLRHNEQFF.

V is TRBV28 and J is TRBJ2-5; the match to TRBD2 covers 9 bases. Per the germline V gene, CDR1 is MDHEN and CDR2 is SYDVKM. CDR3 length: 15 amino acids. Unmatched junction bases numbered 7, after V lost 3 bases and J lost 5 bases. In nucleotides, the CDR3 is TGTGCCAGCAGTTTTCGGGGGGCGGGAGGGGAGACCCAGTACTTC. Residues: CASSFRGAGGETQYF.